The present T cell receptor beta chain was sequenced within a study of metastatic and nonmetastatic thyroid tumors. The germline V gene encodes CDR1 DFQATT and CDR2 SNEGSKA (reference sequence). CDR3 length: 8 residues. With MiXCR, TCRdb reprocessed the PCR reads. The sample lists 22,000 or so clones; approximately 15% were seen once. Thyroid surgery was performed in patients who had received no treatment beforehand. This clone was counted at least ten times. The germline gene is not matched at one end of the junction; a read error may be the cause. This receptor was obtained from a female donor with papillary thyroid cancer or a benign thyroid nodule (not recorded which). Some clones in this sample may be carry-over from other donors' samples. The chain employs TRBV20-1 and TRBJ2-5; D unresolved. Sequences were obtained from tumor tissue. CDR3 in amino acids: CSARDPLF. DNA of the CDR3: TGCAGTGCTAGAGACCCGCTCTTC.